Here is one T cell receptor beta chain with its context. Its antigen is unidentified. PCR employed 60 Vbeta and 13 Jbeta primers. Libraries were prepared by immunoSEQ multiplex PCR; TCRdb keeps only in-frame clonotypes and omits some of them. The sample carries some 190,000 clones, 65% to 80% recorded once. This specimen comes from a study of cytomegalovirus exposure and HLA in healthy donors. Looking at the study overall: Genetic ancestry analysis placed about 80% of the 400 or so donors that were genotyped in the Caucasian-associated cluster.

Study outcomes and limitations: Accurate predictions that matched the HLA-A and HLA-B alleles of most subjects were reportedly made from TCR beta sequences. Further analysis, carried out later, found HLA-associated TCR beta chains more clonally expanded than equally common other chains.

Sequencing was done on a sample of PBMCs. The TCR sequence derives from a middle-aged woman in good health and CMV-seronegative.

In DNA form, the CDR3 reads TGTGCCAGCAGCTTAGCGGGAGGGATTGAGCAGTTCTTC. Translated, it gives CASSLAGGIEQFF. The V call is TRBV7-2, the J call TRBJ2-1, with 7 nucleotides matching TRBD2. The V and J ends lost 0 bases and 9 bases, in that order; junction bases with no gene match: 2. CDR1 and CDR2 from the germline V gene are SGHTA and FQGNSA. This CDR3 is 13 amino acids long.